A selection of T cell receptor beta chains follows, all from one sample in a study of blood T cells in healthy people across ages. Each CDR3 protein gets one entry after TCRdb re-called the 5' RACE reads with MiXCR. The top ten clones hold 10% to 15% of a sample with approximately 900,000 distinct CDR3 sequences, around 48% of them seen once. The sequenced sample was blood. These receptors were obtained from a man aged 25 to 45 in good health. Both conserved end residues are trimmed from each CDR3. Fields, in order: J gene, V gene, CDR3 protein.

J gene: TRBJ2-7
V gene: TRBV28
CDR3 protein: ASSNRGLHYEQY

J gene: TRBJ1-2
V gene: TRBV7-9
CDR3 protein: ASSLDPYGYT

J gene: TRBJ2-5
V gene: TRBV14
CDR3 protein: ASSHTPGQGEETQY

J gene: TRBJ2-7
V gene: TRBV5-1
CDR3 protein: ASSPRQGFYEQY

J gene: TRBJ1-1
V gene: TRBV6-2/TRBV6-3
CDR3 protein: ASSYGRGENTEAF

J gene: TRBJ2-2
V gene: TRBV6-4
CDR3 protein: ASSDTTNTGELF

J gene: TRBJ1-4
V gene: TRBV3-1
CDR3 protein: ASSHTGVDEKLF

J gene: TRBJ2-3
V gene: TRBV4-3
CDR3 protein: ASSQDYGYADTQY

J gene: TRBJ2-1
V gene: TRBV11-2
CDR3 protein: ASSFGIMGNNEQF

J gene: TRBJ2-1
V gene: TRBV20-1
CDR3 protein: SACVAGGLSNEQF

J gene: TRBJ2-5
V gene: TRBV7-2
CDR3 protein: ASSLCGEGIGDEQY

J gene: TRBJ2-7
V gene: TRBV27
CDR3 protein: ASSLFAGGSSYEQY

J gene: TRBJ2-6
V gene: TRBV20-1
CDR3 protein: SARGSGANVLT